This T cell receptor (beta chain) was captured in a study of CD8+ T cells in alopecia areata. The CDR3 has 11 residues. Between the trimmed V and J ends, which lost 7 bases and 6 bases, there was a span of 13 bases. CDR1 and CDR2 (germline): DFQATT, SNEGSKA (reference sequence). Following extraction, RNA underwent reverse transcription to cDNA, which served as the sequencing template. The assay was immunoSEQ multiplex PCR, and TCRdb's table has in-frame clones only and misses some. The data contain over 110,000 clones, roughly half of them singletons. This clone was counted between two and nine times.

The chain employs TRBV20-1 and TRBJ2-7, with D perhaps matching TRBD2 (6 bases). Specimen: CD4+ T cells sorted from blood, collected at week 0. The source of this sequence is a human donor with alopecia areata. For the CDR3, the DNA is TGCAGTGTTCGCCCCGGGGGCGAGCAGTACTTC. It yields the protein CSVRPGGEQYF.